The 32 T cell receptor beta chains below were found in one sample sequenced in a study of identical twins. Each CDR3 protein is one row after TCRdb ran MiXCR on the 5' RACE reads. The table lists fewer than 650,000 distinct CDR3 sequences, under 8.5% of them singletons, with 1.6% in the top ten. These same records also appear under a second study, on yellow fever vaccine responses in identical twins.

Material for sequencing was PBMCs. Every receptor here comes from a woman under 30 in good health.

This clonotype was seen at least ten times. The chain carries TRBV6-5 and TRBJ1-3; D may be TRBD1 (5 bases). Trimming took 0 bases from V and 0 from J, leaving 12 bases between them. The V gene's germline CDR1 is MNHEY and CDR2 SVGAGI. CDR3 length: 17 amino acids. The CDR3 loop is CASSYSATGNSGNTIYF. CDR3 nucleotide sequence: TGTGCCAGCAGTTACTCGGCAACAGGAAACTCTGGAAACACCATATATTTT.

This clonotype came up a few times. CDR3 nucleotide sequence: TGCAGTGCTAGAGATTGGACTAGCGGGAGGGCCGGAAATGAGCAGTTCTTC. Protein product: CSARDWTSGRAGNEQFF. The rearrangement joins TRBV20-1 to TRBJ2-1; the match to TRBD2 covers 15 bases. Germline V lookup: CDR1 DFQATT, CDR2 SNEGSKA (reference sequence). J was trimmed by 7 bases and V by 0 bases; bases with no gene match: 7. This CDR3 spans 17 amino acids.

The CDR3: CASSLSGPGPSEQYF. The CDR3 DNA reads TGTGCCAGCAGCTTATCGGGCCCCGGACCATCCGAGCAGTACTTC. V usage is TRBV7-9 and J usage is TRBJ2-7; the D is unclear. Germline V gene data show CDR1 as SEHNR and CDR2 as FQNEAQ (reference sequence). Trimming removed 2 bases from V and 6 bases from J, with 17 bases in between. The length of the CDR3 is 15 residues.

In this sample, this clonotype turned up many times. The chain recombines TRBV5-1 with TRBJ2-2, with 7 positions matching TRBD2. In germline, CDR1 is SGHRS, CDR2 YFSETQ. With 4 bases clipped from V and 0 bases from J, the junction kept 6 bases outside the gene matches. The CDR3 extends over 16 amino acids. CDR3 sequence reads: CASSGHGTTNTGELFF. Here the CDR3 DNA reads TGCGCCAGCAGCGGACACGGGACTACGAACACCGGGGAGCTGTTTTTT.

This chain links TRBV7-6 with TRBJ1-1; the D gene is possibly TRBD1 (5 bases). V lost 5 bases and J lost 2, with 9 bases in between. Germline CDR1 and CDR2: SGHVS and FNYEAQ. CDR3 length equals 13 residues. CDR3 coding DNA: TGTGCCAGCAGCGGACAAATAAACACTGAAGCTTTCTTT. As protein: CASSGQINTEAFF. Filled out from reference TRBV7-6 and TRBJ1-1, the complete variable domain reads GAGVSQSPRYKVTKRGQDVALRCDPISGHVSLYWYRQALGQGPEFLTYFNYEAQQDKSGLPNDRFSAERPEGSISTLTIQRTEQRDSAMYRCASSGQINTEAFFGQGTRLTVV.

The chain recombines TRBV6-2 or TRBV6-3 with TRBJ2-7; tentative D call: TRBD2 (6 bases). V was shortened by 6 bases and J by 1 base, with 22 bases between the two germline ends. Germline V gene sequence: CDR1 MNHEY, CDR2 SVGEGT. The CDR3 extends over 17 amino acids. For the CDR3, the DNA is TGTGCCAGCAGACCAACCTGGCGGAGGGGATCTTCCTACGAGCAGTACTTC. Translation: CASRPTWRRGSSYEQYF.

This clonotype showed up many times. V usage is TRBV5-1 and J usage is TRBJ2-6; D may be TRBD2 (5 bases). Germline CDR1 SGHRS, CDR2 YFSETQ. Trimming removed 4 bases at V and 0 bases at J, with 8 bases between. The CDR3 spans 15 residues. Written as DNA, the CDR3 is TGCGCCAGCAGCGGAGGACTCTCTGGGGCCAACGTCCTGACTTTC. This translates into CASSGGLSGANVLTF.

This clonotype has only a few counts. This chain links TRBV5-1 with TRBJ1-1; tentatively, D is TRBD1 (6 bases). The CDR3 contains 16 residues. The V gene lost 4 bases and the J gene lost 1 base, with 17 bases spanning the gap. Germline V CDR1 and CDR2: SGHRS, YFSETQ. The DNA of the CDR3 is TGCGCCAGCAGCCCTATGTGGGGGGGCGAGAACACTGAAGCTTTCTTT. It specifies CASSPMWGGENTEAFF.

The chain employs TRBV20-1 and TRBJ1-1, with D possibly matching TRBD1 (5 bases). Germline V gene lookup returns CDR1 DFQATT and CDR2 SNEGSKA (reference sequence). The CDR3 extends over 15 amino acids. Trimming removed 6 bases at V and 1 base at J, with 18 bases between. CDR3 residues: CSADPGGVRNTEAFF. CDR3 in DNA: TGCAGTGCAGACCCTGGGGGGGTGAGGAACACTGAAGCTTTCTTT.

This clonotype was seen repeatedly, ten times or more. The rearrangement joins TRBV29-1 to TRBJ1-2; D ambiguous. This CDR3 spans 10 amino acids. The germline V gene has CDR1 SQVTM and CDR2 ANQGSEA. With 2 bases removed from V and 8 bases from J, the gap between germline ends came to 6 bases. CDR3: CSVETGGYTF. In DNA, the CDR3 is TGCAGCGTTGAAACGGGGGGCTACACCTTC.

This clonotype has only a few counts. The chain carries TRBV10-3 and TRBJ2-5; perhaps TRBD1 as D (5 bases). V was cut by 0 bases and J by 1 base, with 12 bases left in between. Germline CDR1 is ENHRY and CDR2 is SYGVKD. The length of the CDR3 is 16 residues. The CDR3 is CAISESAGIAQETQYF. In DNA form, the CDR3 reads TGTGCCATCAGTGAGTCGGCAGGGATCGCCCAAGAGACCCAGTACTTC.

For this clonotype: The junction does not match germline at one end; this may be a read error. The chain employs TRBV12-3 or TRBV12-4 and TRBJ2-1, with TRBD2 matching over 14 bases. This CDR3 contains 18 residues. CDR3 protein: CAISPSEGLAGGHNEQFF. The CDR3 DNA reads TGTGCCATCAGTCCCTCTGAAGGACTAGCGGGGGGACACAATGAGCAGTTCTTC.

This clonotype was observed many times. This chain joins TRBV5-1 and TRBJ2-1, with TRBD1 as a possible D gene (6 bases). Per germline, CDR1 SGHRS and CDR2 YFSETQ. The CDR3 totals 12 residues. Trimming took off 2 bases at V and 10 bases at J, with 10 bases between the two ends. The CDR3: CASSFPGTEQFF. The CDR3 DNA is TGCGCCAGCAGCTTTCCCGGGACAGAGCAGTTCTTC.

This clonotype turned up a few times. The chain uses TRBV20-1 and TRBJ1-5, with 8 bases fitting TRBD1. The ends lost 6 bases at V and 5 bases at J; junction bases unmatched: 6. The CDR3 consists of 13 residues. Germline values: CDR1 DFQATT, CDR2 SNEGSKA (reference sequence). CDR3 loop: CSAIQGEYQPQHF. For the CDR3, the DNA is TGCAGTGCCATACAGGGGGAATATCAGCCCCAGCATTTT.

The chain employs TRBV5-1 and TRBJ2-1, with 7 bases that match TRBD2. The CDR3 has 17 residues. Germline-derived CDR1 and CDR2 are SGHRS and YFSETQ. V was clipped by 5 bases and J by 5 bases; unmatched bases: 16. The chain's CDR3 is CASRRVRSGVGDNEQFF. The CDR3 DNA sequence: TGCGCCAGCAGGCGGGTGCGGAGCGGGGTAGGTGACAATGAGCAGTTCTTC.

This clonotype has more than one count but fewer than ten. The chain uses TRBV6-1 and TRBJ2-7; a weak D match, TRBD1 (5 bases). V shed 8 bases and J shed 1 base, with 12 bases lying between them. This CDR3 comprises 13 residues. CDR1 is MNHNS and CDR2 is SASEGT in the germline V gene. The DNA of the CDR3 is TGTGCCAGCGCTAAAGGGGCTTCCTACGAGCAGTACTTC. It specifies CASAKGASYEQYF.

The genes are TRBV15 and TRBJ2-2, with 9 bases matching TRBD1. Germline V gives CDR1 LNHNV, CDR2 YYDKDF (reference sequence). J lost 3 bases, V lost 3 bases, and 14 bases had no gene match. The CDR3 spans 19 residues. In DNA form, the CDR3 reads TGTGCCACCAGCAGGACCGGGACAGGGTATCTTTGGGACACCGGGGAGCTGTTTTTT. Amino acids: CATSRTGTGYLWDTGELFF.

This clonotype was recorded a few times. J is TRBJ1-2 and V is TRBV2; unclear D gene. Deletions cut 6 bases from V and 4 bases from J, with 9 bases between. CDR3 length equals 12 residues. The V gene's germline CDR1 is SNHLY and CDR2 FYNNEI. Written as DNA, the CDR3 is TGTGCCAGCAGGAGAGACACCTATGGCTACACCTTC. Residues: CASRRDTYGYTF.

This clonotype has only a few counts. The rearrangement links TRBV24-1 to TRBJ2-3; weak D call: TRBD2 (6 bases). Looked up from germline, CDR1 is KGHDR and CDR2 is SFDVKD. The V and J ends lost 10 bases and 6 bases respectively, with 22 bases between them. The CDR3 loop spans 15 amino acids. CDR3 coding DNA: TGTGCCACACAGAGCAGCTGGGGCGGGACCGATACGCAGTATTTT. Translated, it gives CATQSSWGGTDTQYF.

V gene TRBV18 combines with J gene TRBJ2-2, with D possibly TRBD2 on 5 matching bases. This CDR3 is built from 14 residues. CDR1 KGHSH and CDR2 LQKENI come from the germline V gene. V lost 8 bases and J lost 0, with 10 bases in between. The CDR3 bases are TGTGCCAGCCCCGAGGGCGCGAACACCGGGGAGCTGTTTTTT. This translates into CASPEGANTGELFF.

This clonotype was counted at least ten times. This CDR3 is CASSFVGGSSYEQYF. The CDR3 coding sequence is TGCGCCAGCAGCTTTGTAGGGGGTAGCTCCTACGAGCAGTACTTC. V usage is TRBV5-1 and J usage is TRBJ2-7, with D maybe TRBD1 (6 bases). V gave up 2 bases and J gave up 0 bases, with 12 bases separating them. The length of the CDR3 is 15 residues. Germline V gives CDR1 SGHRS, CDR2 YFSETQ.

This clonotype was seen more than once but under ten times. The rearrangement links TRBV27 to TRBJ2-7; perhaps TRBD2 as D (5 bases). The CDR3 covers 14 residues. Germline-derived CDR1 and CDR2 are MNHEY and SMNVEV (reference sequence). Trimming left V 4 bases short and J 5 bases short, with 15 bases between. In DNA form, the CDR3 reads TGTGCCAGCAGTTCCCCCGGGAAGAACAACGAGCAGTACGTC. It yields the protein CASSSPGKNNEQYV.

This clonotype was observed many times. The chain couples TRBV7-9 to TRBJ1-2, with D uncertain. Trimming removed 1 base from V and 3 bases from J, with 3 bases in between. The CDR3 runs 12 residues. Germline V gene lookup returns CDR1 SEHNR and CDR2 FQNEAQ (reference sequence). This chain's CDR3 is CASSLDYYGYTF. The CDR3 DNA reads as TGTGCCAGCAGCTTAGACTACTATGGCTACACCTTC.

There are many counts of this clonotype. In DNA, the CDR3 is TGTGCCAGCAGTGAAGCTATAGGACAGGGGTGGTACGAGCAGTACTTC. Protein: CASSEAIGQGWYEQYF. This sequence joins TRBV6-1 and TRBJ2-7, with 9 positions matching TRBD1. V lost 0 bases to trimming and J lost 4 bases; unmatched junction nucleotides: 7. Looked up from germline, CDR1 is MNHNS and CDR2 is SASEGT. The CDR3 totals 16 residues.

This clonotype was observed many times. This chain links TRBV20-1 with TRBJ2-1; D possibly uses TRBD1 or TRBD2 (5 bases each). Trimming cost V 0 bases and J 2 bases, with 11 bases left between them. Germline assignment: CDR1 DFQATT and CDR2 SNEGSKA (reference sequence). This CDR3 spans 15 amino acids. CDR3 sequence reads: CSARDPGQTYNEQFF. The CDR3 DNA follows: TGCAGTGCTAGAGACCCGGGGCAGACCTACAATGAGCAGTTCTTC.

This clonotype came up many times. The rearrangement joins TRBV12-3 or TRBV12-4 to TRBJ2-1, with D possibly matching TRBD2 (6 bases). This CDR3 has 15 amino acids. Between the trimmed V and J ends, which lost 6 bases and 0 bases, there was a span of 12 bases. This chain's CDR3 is CASSGAGGSYNEQFF. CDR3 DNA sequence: TGTGCCAGCAGCGGCGCCGGGGGCTCCTACAATGAGCAGTTCTTC.

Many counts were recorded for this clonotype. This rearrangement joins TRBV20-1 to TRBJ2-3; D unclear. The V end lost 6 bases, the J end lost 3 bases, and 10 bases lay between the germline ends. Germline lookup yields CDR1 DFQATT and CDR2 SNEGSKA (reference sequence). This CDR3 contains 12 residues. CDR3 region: CSAPTPTDTQYF. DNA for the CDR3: TGCAGTGCCCCCACGCCGACAGATACGCAGTATTTT.

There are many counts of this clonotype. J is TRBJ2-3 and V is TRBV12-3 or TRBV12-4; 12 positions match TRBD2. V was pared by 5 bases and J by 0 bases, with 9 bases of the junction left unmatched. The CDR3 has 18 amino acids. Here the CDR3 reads CASSPPWTSGKSTDTQYF. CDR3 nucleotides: TGTGCCAGCAGTCCGCCATGGACTAGCGGGAAGAGCACAGATACGCAGTATTTT.

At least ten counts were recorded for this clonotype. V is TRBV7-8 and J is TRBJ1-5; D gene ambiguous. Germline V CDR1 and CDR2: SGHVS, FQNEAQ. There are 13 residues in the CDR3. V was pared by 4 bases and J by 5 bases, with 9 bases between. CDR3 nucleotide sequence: TGTGCCAGCAGCTGGACCCAGTATCAGCCCCAGCATTTT. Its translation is CASSWTQYQPQHF.

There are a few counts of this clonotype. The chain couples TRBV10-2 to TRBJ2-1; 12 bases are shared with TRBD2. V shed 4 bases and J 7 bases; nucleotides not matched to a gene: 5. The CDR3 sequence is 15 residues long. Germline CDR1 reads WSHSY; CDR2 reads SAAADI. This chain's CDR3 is CASSVKTSGGNEQFF. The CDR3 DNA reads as TGCGCCAGCAGTGTCAAGACTAGCGGGGGAAATGAGCAGTTCTTC.

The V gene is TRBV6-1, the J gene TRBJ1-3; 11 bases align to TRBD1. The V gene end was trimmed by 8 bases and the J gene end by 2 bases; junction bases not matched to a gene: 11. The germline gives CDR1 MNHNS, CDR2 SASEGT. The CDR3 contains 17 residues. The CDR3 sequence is CASHSPGQGETGNTIYF. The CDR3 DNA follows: TGTGCCAGCCATAGCCCGGGACAGGGGGAAACTGGAAACACCATATATTTT.

The CDR3 sequence: CASSPTDRGVTEAFF. DNA for the CDR3: TGTGCCAGTAGTCCGACGGACAGGGGGGTCACTGAAGCTTTCTTT. This chain joins TRBV19 and TRBJ1-1; TRBD1 agrees at 10 bases. This CDR3 is 15 amino acids long. Losses at the gene ends were 5 bases for V and 4 bases for J; bases not matched to a gene: 7. Germline lookup yields CDR1 LNHDA and CDR2 SQIVND (reference sequence).